This TCR beta chain was identified during a study of circulating and synovial CD4+ cells in juvenile arthritis. This CDR3 has 24 amino acids. CDR1 and CDR2 (germline): KGHSH, LQKENI. V lost 1 base, J lost 8 bases, and 44 bases lay in between. Study-level findings and limits: Some such blood samples were as oligoclonal as synovium.

TCRdb's table, derived via immunoSEQ multiplex PCR, lists solely in-frame clones and lacks some. The table includes about 33,000 clones, roughly 96% detected once. Regarding this clone: Its antigen is still unknown.

The sequenced sample consisted of CD4+ T cells from blood. The receptor comes from a human donor with juvenile idiopathic arthritis. The gene calls are TRBV18 and TRBJ1-1; tentatively, D is TRBD1 (5 bases). In DNA form, the CDR3 reads TGTGCCAGCTCACCACGTTTAAAAATCCCGGGGGATGGTAGAGGGGACTCCGTCGGAAGGGAAGCTTTCTTT. This sequence encodes CASSPRLKIPGDGRGDSVGREAFF.